This T cell receptor (beta chain) derives from a study of human T cells and chemical hapten exposure. V was trimmed by 0 bases and J by 8 bases, leaving 19 bases between them. Germline CDR1 DFQATT, CDR2 SNEGSKA (reference sequence). This CDR3 is built from 15 residues. Time point noted: patch test 2, 6 weeks after DPC sensitization. The treatment: therapeutic diphenylcyclopropenone sensitization with weekly scalp DPC. This clonotype was picked up a small number of times. TCRdb fed the RACE reads into MiXCR, producing one record per CDR3 protein. This sample has some 350,000 distinct CDR3 sequences, with about 6% found just once.

The specimen was whole blood, collected in connection with sensitization to the hapten diphenylcyclopropenone (DPC). This receptor was identified in a woman between 18 and 30 years old with alopecia areata. Some clones in this sample may be carry-over from other donors' samples. The J gene is TRBJ2-5, the V gene TRBV20-1; D may be TRBD1 (6 bases). CDR3 region: CSARENIDRRITQYF. CDR3 coding DNA: TGCAGTGCTAGAGAAAACATTGACAGGAGGATAACCCAGTACTTC.